Following are 30 T cell receptor beta chains from one sample sequenced in a study of cytomegalovirus exposure and HLA in healthy donors. Use of 60 Vbeta and 13 Jbeta primers characterized the PCR. Using immunoSEQ multiplex PCR, the repertoire was profiled, and TCRdb retains in-frame clones only, with some absent. The sample yields 150,000 to 200,000 clones, about three quarters seen once. Material for sequencing was PBMCs. The receptor set was obtained from a woman aged 25 to 39 in good health and CMV-seropositive.

The chain is built from TRBV5-1 and TRBJ2-2; 10 positions match TRBD2. The germline gives CDR1 SGHRS, CDR2 YFSETQ. The CDR3 spans 16 residues. J was trimmed by 2 bases and V by 2 bases; bases with no gene match: 3. The chain's CDR3 is CASSLLAGINTGELFF. The CDR3 coding sequence is TGCGCCAGCAGCTTACTAGCGGGAATTAACACCGGGGAGCTGTTTTTT.

The CDR3 loop reads CASSHQGGVTGELFF. Written as DNA, the CDR3 is TGCGCCAGCAGCCACCAGGGAGGTGTCACCGGGGAGCTGTTTTTT. This chain uses TRBV4-1 with TRBJ2-2; tentative D call: TRBD2 (6 bases). The CDR3 sequence is 15 residues long. The V end was cut by 3 bases, the J end by 4 bases, with 12 bases between. From germline, CDR1 is MGHRA and CDR2 YSYEKL.

The chain carries TRBV4-1 and TRBJ2-5; a possible D gene is TRBD1 (5 bases). Germline V CDR1 and CDR2: MGHRA, YSYEKL. Trimming took 0 bases from V and 0 from J, leaving 14 bases between them. CDR3 size: 17 residues. CDR3 region: CASSQDMARGYQETQYF. The CDR3 bases are TGCGCCAGCAGCCAAGATATGGCTAGGGGATACCAAGAGACCCAGTACTTC.

This chain links TRBV5-1 with TRBJ2-3; TRBD1 matches 10 bases. Losses at the gene ends were 4 bases for V and 4 bases for J; bases not matched to a gene: 6. Germline V lookup: CDR1 SGHRS, CDR2 YFSETQ. The CDR3 runs to 15 residues. The CDR3, as DNA: TGCGCCAGCAGCCCAAAGGGACAGGGGCCAGATACGCAGTATTTT. Its translation: CASSPKGQGPDTQYF.

The chain has TRBV7-2 and TRBJ2-7; possible D gene TRBD1, 5 bases. This CDR3 region has 13 residues. Germline CDR1 SGHTA, CDR2 FQGNSA. V gave up 5 bases and J gave up 3 bases, with 11 bases separating them. This CDR3 is CASSRGQNYEQYF. The CDR3 DNA reads TGTGCCAGCAGCCGAGGACAAAACTACGAGCAGTACTTC.

The chain has TRBV7-7 and TRBJ2-1; TRBD2 matches 10 bases. The CDR3 contains 14 residues. Per the germline V gene, CDR1 is SSHAT and CDR2 is FNYEAQ (reference sequence). J was trimmed by 8 bases and V by 3 bases; bases with no gene match: 4. DNA of the CDR3: TGTGCCAGCAGCTTTGGGCTAGCGGGAGATGAGCAGTTCTTC. This gives the protein CASSFGLAGDEQFF. Supplemented by reference TRBV7-7 and TRBJ2-1, the full variable domain reads GAGVSQSPRYKVTKRGQDVTLRCDPISSHATLYWYQQALGQGPEFLTYFNYEAQPDKSGLPSDRFSAERPEGSISTLTIQRTEQRDSAMYRCASSFGLAGDEQFFGPGTRLTVL.

Only one count was recorded for this clone. This rearrangement joins TRBV6-4 to TRBJ1-2; 8 positions agree with TRBD1. The germline CDR1 and CDR2 sequences are MRHNA and SNTAGT. The V segment lost 5 bases and the J segment 2 bases; nucleotides outside the gene matches: 4. The CDR3 is 14 amino acids. The CDR3 protein is CASSPQGANYGYTF. The CDR3, as DNA: TGTGCCAGCAGTCCCCAGGGGGCGAACTATGGCTACACCTTC.

The chain recombines TRBV5-1 with TRBJ2-1, with TRBD2 matching 11 bases. CDR3 length: 16 amino acids. From germline, CDR1 is SGHRS and CDR2 YFSETQ. The trim removed 0 bases at V and 6 bases at J, leaving 5 bases unmatched. The CDR3 coding sequence is TGCGCCAGCAGCTTGGATCTAGCGGGAGGAGGCAATGAGCAGTTCTTC. Amino acid sequence: CASSLDLAGGGNEQFF.

The V call is TRBV9, the J call TRBJ2-3; 9 positions match TRBD2. Germline V lookup: CDR1 SGDLS, CDR2 YYNGEE. V lost 3 bases and J lost 3; bases outside the gene matches: 8. CDR3 length equals 16 residues. The CDR3 here is CASSALAGEGTDTQYF. The CDR3 coding sequence is TGTGCCAGCAGCGCATTAGCGGGAGAGGGAACAGATACGCAGTATTTT.

The chain employs TRBV11-1 and TRBJ1-1; TRBD1 might be the D (5 bases). The V gene's germline CDR1 is SGHAT and CDR2 FQDESV (reference sequence). Trimming removed 9 bases at V and 5 bases at J, with 10 bases between. CDR3 size: 11 residues. Here the CDR3 reads CASTGLTEAFF. The CDR3 DNA reads as TGTGCCAGTACAGGATTAACTGAAGCTTTCTTT.

The rearrangement links TRBV2 to TRBJ2-1, with TRBD2 matching 12 bases. Germline assignment: CDR1 SNHLY and CDR2 FYNNEI. CDR3 length: 15 residues. V trimming: 4 bases; J trimming: 9 bases; junction bases outside the gene matches: 7. The CDR3 DNA is TGTGCCAGCAGTGCCTCTAGCGGGAGGGCCGGTGAGCAGTTCTTC. This gives the protein CASSASSGRAGEQFF.

CDR3 DNA sequence: TGCGCCAGCAGCCCGGACAGGGGGAACACCGGGGAGCTGTTTTTT. Its translation: CASSPDRGNTGELFF. The chain uses TRBV4-3 and TRBJ2-2; TRBD1 matches at 9 bases. Germline CDR1 reads LGHNA; CDR2 reads YSLEER. J was trimmed by 1 base and V by 4 bases; bases with no gene match: 1. CDR3 length: 15 residues.

The rearrangement uses TRBV27 and TRBJ2-7; D not certain. The CDR3 totals 11 residues. V lost 6 bases and J 2 bases, leaving 5 bases between the germline ends. Germline V gene lookup returns CDR1 MNHEY and CDR2 SMNVEV (reference sequence). CDR3 sequence reads: CASRTTYEQYF. CDR3 DNA sequence: TGTGCCAGCAGAACAACCTACGAGCAGTACTTC.

The chain recombines TRBV19 with TRBJ2-1, with D tentatively TRBD2 (5 bases). The CDR3 spans 11 residues. CDR1 LNHDA and CDR2 SQIVND come from the germline V gene (reference sequence). V lost 4 bases to trimming and J lost 14 bases, with 12 bases between them. The CDR3: CASSNGIREFF. CDR3 bases: TGTGCCAGTAGTAACGGGATACGGGAGTTCTTC.

The sample holds one count of this clone. V gene TRBV9 combines with J gene TRBJ2-6; D may be TRBD1 (6 bases). There are 17 residues in the CDR3. The germline gives CDR1 SGDLS, CDR2 YYNGEE. Deletions cut 3 bases from V and 0 bases from J, with 13 bases between. The CDR3 nucleotides are TGTGCCAGCAGCGCAGGTGACAGGAGCTCTGGGGCCAACGTCCTGACTTTC. Protein: CASSAGDRSSGANVLTF.

V is TRBV4-3 and J is TRBJ2-2; D uncertain. The CDR3 consists of 16 residues. Trimming took off 0 bases at V and 2 bases at J, with 10 bases between the two ends. The V gene's germline CDR1 is LGHNA and CDR2 YSLEER. CDR3 DNA sequence: TGCGCCAGCAGCCAAGATCGGTGGGCCAACACCGGGGAGCTGTTTTTT. Amino acid sequence: CASSQDRWANTGELFF.

This chain connects TRBV6-5 to TRBJ2-3; TRBD1 might be the D (7 bases). This CDR3 is 14 amino acids long. Trimming left V 5 bases short and J 7 bases short, with 16 bases between. Germline CDR1 reads MNHEY; CDR2 reads SVGAGI. The CDR3 DNA reads as TGTGCCAGCAGTGCGGGGACAGCCCCGAATACGCAGTATTTT. This translates into CASSAGTAPNTQYF.

J is TRBJ2-5 and V is TRBV6-1; a weak D match, TRBD2 (6 bases). V gave up 7 bases and J gave up 4 bases, with 16 bases separating them. This CDR3 is 14 amino acids long. Per the germline V gene, CDR1 is MNHNS and CDR2 is SASEGT. This CDR3 is CASIERERGETQYF. As DNA, the CDR3 is TGTGCCAGCATCGAACGGGAGAGGGGAGAGACCCAGTACTTC.

The chain joins TRBV7-3 to TRBJ1-5, with 7 bases matching TRBD1. CDR1 is SGHTA and CDR2 is FQGTGA in the germline V gene. The CDR3 has 13 residues. The V gene end was trimmed by 2 bases and the J gene end by 5 bases; junction bases not matched to a gene: 0. In DNA form, the CDR3 reads TGTGCCAGCAGCTTAGACAGGGATCAGCCCCAGCATTTT. It translates to CASSLDRDQPQHF.

This rearrangement joins TRBV27 to TRBJ2-1, with TRBD2 identical over 8 bases. Trimming took 5 bases from V and 0 from J; bases not matched to a gene: 18. In germline, CDR1 is MNHEY, CDR2 SMNVEV (reference sequence). CDR3 length: 20 amino acids. For the CDR3, the DNA is TGTGCCAGCAGTCCCACACGCAATGTAGTAGCGGGGAGCTCCTACAATGAGCAGTTCTTC. This translates into CASSPTRNVVAGSSYNEQFF.

This chain links TRBV5-1 with TRBJ2-3, with 9 bases lining up with TRBD2. CDR1 and CDR2 (germline): SGHRS, YFSETQ. V lost 4 bases, J lost 4 bases, and 10 bases stayed unmatched. This CDR3 comprises 16 residues. The CDR3 reads CASSPDLAGAADTQYF. The CDR3, as DNA: TGCGCCAGCAGCCCGGACTTAGCGGGAGCGGCAGATACGCAGTATTTT.

This clone showed up just a few times. V is TRBV29-1 and J is TRBJ2-2, with D unresolved. The CDR3 length is 12 residues. Between the trimmed V and J ends, which lost 5 bases and 5 bases, there was a span of 9 bases. Germline V CDR1 and CDR2: SQVTM, ANQGSEA. The CDR3 coding sequence is TGCAGCGTTCGCCAGTGGACCGGGGAGCTGTTTTTT. As protein: CSVRQWTGELFF.

The V and J genes are TRBV2 and TRBJ2-7; TRBD2 matches 7 bases. In germline, CDR1 is SNHLY, CDR2 FYNNEI. CDR3 size: 13 residues. Germline trimming cut 3 bases from V and 3 bases from J; bases unmatched to any gene: 2. The CDR3 bases are TGTGCCAGCAGTGATGGGGGGGACTACGAGCAGTACTTC. It encodes CASSDGGDYEQYF.

CDR3 sequence (DNA): TGTGCCAGCTCGAGGATCCTCGAGAACACTGAAGCTTTCTTT. Its translation is CASSRILENTEAFF. The gene calls are TRBV6-1 and TRBJ1-1; D is ambiguous. Germline-derived CDR1 and CDR2 are MNHNS and SASEGT. The CDR3 runs to 14 residues. The V end was cut by 8 bases, the J end by 1 base, with 14 bases between.

CDR3 nucleotides: TGCACCAGCAGCCGAAAGAGAGCTAGCGGGAGGGAGACCCAGTACTTC. Residues: CTSSRKRASGRETQYF. The chain employs TRBV1 and TRBJ2-5; the tabulated D call, TRBD2, remains unverified against the DNA. TRBV1 is a known pseudogene. The CDR3 sequence is 16 residues long.

The J gene is TRBJ2-1, the V gene TRBV7-3; the match to TRBD2 covers 9 bases. CDR3 length equals 15 residues. The V and J ends lost 2 bases and 8 bases, in that order; junction bases with no gene match: 7. The germline CDR1 and CDR2 sequences are SGHTA and FQGTGA. The CDR3 loop is CASSLEAGGRDEQFF. The CDR3 nucleotides read TGTGCCAGCAGCTTAGAGGCGGGAGGGCGGGATGAGCAGTTCTTC.

The rearrangement links TRBV30 to TRBJ2-1; TRBD2 is a possible D gene (5 bases). CDR1 is GTSNPN and CDR2 is SVGIG in the germline V gene (reference sequence). V lost 1 base and J lost 8, with 12 bases in between. The CDR3 is made up of 13 amino acids. In DNA, the CDR3 is TGTGCCTGGAGTGCCGTCCTCGGGGATGAGCAGTTCTTC. Translated: CAWSAVLGDEQFF.

The rearrangement uses TRBV9 and TRBJ2-5; 15 bases line up with TRBD2. The V gene end was trimmed by 4 bases and the J gene end by 5 bases; junction bases not matched to a gene: 6. The CDR3 loop spans 16 amino acids. In germline, CDR1 is SGDLS, CDR2 YYNGEE. The CDR3 coding sequence is TGTGCCAGCAGCTTTGGACTAGCGGGAGGGCGGGAGACCCAGTACTTC. Residues: CASSFGLAGGRETQYF.

The V gene is TRBV18, the J gene TRBJ2-5, with 11 bases identical to TRBD2. The junction had 16 bases not matched to a gene; V was cut back by 3 bases and J by 7 bases. This CDR3 comprises 18 residues. The germline CDR1 and CDR2 sequences are KGHSH and LQKENI. CDR3 region: CASSPLPGLAAEGRTQYF. CDR3 DNA: TGTGCCAGCTCACCCCTGCCGGGACTAGCGGCCGAGGGTAGGACCCAGTACTTC. The variable domain in full, completed from reference TRBV18 and TRBJ2-5, reads NAGVMQNPRHLVRRRGQEARLRCSPMKGHSHVYWYRQLPEEGLKFMVYLQKENIIDESGMPKERFSAEFPKEGPSILRIQQVVRGDSAAYFCASSPLPGLAAEGRTQYFGPGTRLLVL.

J is TRBJ1-3 and V is TRBV30; 10 nucleotides match TRBD1. With V trimmed by 0 bases and J by 4 bases, 9 bases remained unmatched. Looked up from germline, CDR1 is GTSNPN and CDR2 is SVGIG (reference sequence). This CDR3 spans 17 amino acids. The CDR3 is CAWSVPGQGRTGNTIYF. In DNA form, the CDR3 reads TGTGCCTGGAGTGTCCCGGGACAGGGGCGCACCGGAAACACCATATATTTT.